This T cell receptor (beta chain) is drawn from a study of technical replicates of blood from a handful of donors. Germline V gene data show CDR1 as SGHAT and CDR2 as FQNNGV. V was clipped by 4 bases and J by 5 bases, with 17 bases between them. The length of the CDR3 is 15 residues. Sequenced by immunoSEQ multiplex PCR; TCRdb stores in-frame clones only, minus some. This table holds over 75,000 clones, approximately 96% found once. This clone showed up just a few times. Input material: T cells isolated from PBMCs. The rearrangement uses TRBV11-2 and TRBJ1-1; D possibly corresponds to TRBD1 (6 bases). The receptor's source is a human donor in good health. Here the CDR3 DNA reads TGTGCCAGCAGCTCCTGGACAGATAAAAGAACTGAAGCTTTCTTT. Amino acids: CASSSWTDKRTEAFF.